This T cell receptor (beta chain) appears in the sequencing data of a study of graft-versus-host responses after intestinal transplantation. Study in general: Tacrolimus plus steroids were given to all recipients for two to three years, preceded by anti-thymocyte globulin induction. Overall study findings and caveats: Early post-transplant declines in HvG were associated with peak levels of circulating GvH clones.

The table came from immunoSEQ multiplex PCR; TCRdb's copy has only in-frame clones and leaves some out. The table has 60,000 to 90,000 clones, 80% to 95% seen once. CDR1 is SGHAT and CDR2 is FQNNGV in the germline V gene. V shed 3 bases, J shed 3 bases, and the junction held 7 bases outside the gene matches. This CDR3 is 17 amino acids long. Of note for this clone: Antigen unknown.

The receptor's source is a human donor who received an intestinal transplant. The J gene is TRBJ2-2, the V gene TRBV11-2; 10 bases are a match to TRBD2. The specimen was unstimulated CD8+ T cells sorted from spleen or lymph node cells, collected before intestinal transplant. The CDR3 reads CASSFRSSGGHTGELFF. Here the CDR3 DNA reads TGTGCCAGCAGCTTTCGCTCTAGCGGGGGCCACACCGGGGAGCTGTTTTTT. The variable domain in full, with the rest retrieved from reference TRBV11-2 and TRBJ2-2, is EAGVAQSPRYKIIEKRQSVAFWCNPISGHATLYWYQQILGQGPKLLIQFQNNGVVDDSQLPKDRFSAERLKGVDSTLKIQPAKLEDSAVYLCASSFRSSGGHTGELFFGEGSRLTVL.